This is a list of T cell receptor beta chains from one sample in a study of technical replicates of blood from a handful of donors. Profiling relied on immunoSEQ multiplex PCR, and the TCRdb table lists in-frame clones only, not all of them. The data show 60,000 to 90,000 clones, 90% to 95% seen once. The specimen was T cells isolated from PBMCs. These receptors all come from a human donor in good health. The CDR3 runs from the conserved cysteine through the conserved F or W. Each record gives: CDR3 protein, CDR3 DNA, J gene, D gene, V gene, clone size. A D gene is named only where the DNA matches it firmly. For some rows the clone size is stated as once, few or many, or as a class when expanded; others skip it.

CASSALAGAGETQYF TGTGCCAGCAGCGCACTAGCGGGAGCCGGAGAGACCCAGTACTTC TRBJ2-5 TRBD2 TRBV6-4 .
CASSLSRGSYEQYF TGTGCCAGCAGTTTATCCCGGGGCTCCTACGAGCAGTACTTC TRBJ2-7 . TRBV27 .
CASSTGQGAGGYTF TGTGCCAGTAGCACCGGACAGGGGGCAGGTGGCTACACCTTC TRBJ1-2 TRBD1 TRBV19 .
CASSYPSPTGTYEQYF TGTGCCAGCAGTTACCCCTCGCCTACAGGGACCTACGAGCAGTACTTC TRBJ2-7 . TRBV6-5 .
CASRPRGGWTYNEQFF TGTGCCAGTAGGCCGAGGGGGGGGTGGACCTACAATGAGCAGTTCTTC TRBJ2-1 . TRBV19 .
CASSVGGDNEQFF TGTGCCAGCAGCGTAGGGGGGGACAATGAGCAGTTCTTC TRBJ2-1 . TRBV9 .
CASSDLGGVYGKLFF TGTGCCAGCAGCGACCTAGGAGGGGTCTACGGAAAACTGTTTTTT TRBJ1-4 . TRBV6-5 .
CASSAVGTVPGDLTF TGTGCCAGCAGCGCCGTTGGGACAGTCCCGGGAGACCTGACTTTC TRBJ2-6 . TRBV11-2 .
CASSLDWTTGGHEQFF TGTGCCAGCAGCTTGGATTGGACTACAGGAGGGCATGAGCAGTTCTTC TRBJ2-1 . TRBV5-4 .
CSVERTSANNEQFF TGCAGCGTTGAGAGGACTAGCGCTAACAATGAGCAGTTCTTC TRBJ2-1 TRBD2 TRBV29-1 .
CATTDRVYGYTF TGTGCCACTACGGACAGAGTCTATGGCTACACCTTC TRBJ1-2 . TRBV19 .
CASSPRQATPNYGYTF TGTGCCAGCAGTCCGCGACAGGCAACCCCTAACTATGGCTACACCTTC TRBJ1-2 . TRBV27 .
CASRLQGGYTGELFF TGTGCCAGCAGACTACAGGGGGGGTACACCGGGGAGCTGTTTTTT TRBJ2-2 . TRBV6-5 once
CATSRGSGRIYNEQFF TGTGCCACCAGCAGAGGGAGCGGGAGGATCTACAATGAGCAGTTCTTC TRBJ2-1 TRBD2 TRBV15 .
CASSLAPTGDESYEQYF TGCGCCAGCAGCTTGGCTCCAACGGGAGACGAGTCCTACGAGCAGTACTTC TRBJ2-7 . TRBV5-1 .
CASSQDWGGVAGGTGELFF TGCGCCAGCAGCCAAGATTGGGGGGGGGTAGCGGGCGGAACCGGGGAGCTGTTTTTT TRBJ2-2 TRBD2 TRBV4-1 .
CASSFPGSGQPQHF TGTGCCAGCAGTTTTCCGGGTAGCGGGCAGCCCCAGCATTTT TRBJ1-5 . TRBV7-8 .
CSVVAGGPAYNEQFF TGCAGCGTAGTAGCGGGAGGGCCCGCCTACAATGAGCAGTTCTTC TRBJ2-1 TRBD2 TRBV29-1 .
CASSPGGLTHNEQFF TGTGCCAGCAGCCCAGGGGGACTGACTCATAATGAGCAGTTCTTC TRBJ2-1 . TRBV7-3 .
CASTNRGLWATNEKLFF TGTGCCAGCACCAACAGGGGCCTATGGGCAACTAATGAAAAACTGTTTTTT TRBJ1-4 TRBD1 TRBV19 .
CAWSPGENQPQHF TGTGCCTGGAGTCCAGGGGAAAACCAGCCCCAGCATTTT TRBJ1-5 . TRBV30 .
CASSGQGKGQPQHF TGTGCCAGCAGTGGTCAGGGAAAGGGGCAGCCCCAGCATTTT TRBJ1-5 . TRBV2 .
CASKTVRIKEETQYF TGTGCCAGCAAAACAGTCAGGATAAAAGAAGAGACCCAGTACTTC TRBJ2-5 . TRBV27 .
CASNPFPEGGTEAFF TGTGCCAGCAACCCTTTTCCGGAAGGGGGCACTGAAGCTTTCTTT TRBJ1-1 . TRBV5-4 .
CASLDRGDTEAFF TGTGCCAGCTTGGACCGGGGGGACACTGAAGCTTTCTTT TRBJ1-1 . TRBV2 .
CATSGWGTSASSYEQYF TGTGCCACCAGCGGTTGGGGAACTAGCGCTAGCTCCTACGAGCAGTACTTC TRBJ2-7 TRBD2 TRBV15 once
CASKLSLTGELFF TGTGCCAGCAAGCTGTCCCTCACCGGGGAGCTGTTTTTT TRBJ2-2 . TRBV2 .
CASSPKDLASGRNYRETQYF TGTGCCAGCAGCCCAAAAGATCTGGCTAGCGGGAGGAATTATCGAGAGACCCAGTACTTC TRBJ2-5 TRBD2 TRBV4-2 .
CAWSQDGLTRYF TGTGCCTGGAGTCAGGATGGCCTCACGAGGTACTTC TRBJ2-7 . TRBV30 .
CASRTAGNTIYF TGTGCCTCTAGGACAGCTGGAAACACCATATATTTT TRBJ1-3 . TRBV30 .
CASSSLAGVGNEQFF TGTGCCAGCAGTTCACTAGCGGGAGTCGGCAATGAGCAGTTCTTC TRBJ2-1 TRBD2 TRBV2 once
CASSVDTYGYTF TGTGCCAGCAGCGTGGACACCTATGGCTACACCTTC TRBJ1-2 . TRBV9 once
CASSPGTGDLYEQYF TGTGCCAGTAGCCCCGGGACAGGGGACCTTTACGAGCAGTACTTC TRBJ2-7 TRBD1 TRBV19 .
CASSGDRGQPQHF TGCGCCAGCAGTGGAGACAGGGGCCAGCCCCAGCATTTT TRBJ1-5 TRBD1 TRBV10-2 once
CASRTGIGNTGELFF TGTGCCAGCAGAACAGGCATTGGGAACACCGGGGAGCTGTTTTTT TRBJ2-2 . TRBV9 .
CASSFEPGVYNEQFF TGCGCCAGCAGCTTTGAGCCAGGGGTCTACAATGAGCAGTTCTTC TRBJ2-1 . TRBV5-1 .
CASSLDERGYTF TGTGCCAGCAGCTTGGACGAGAGAGGCTACACCTTC TRBJ1-2 . TRBV5-4 .
CASSYQSGQEGYGYTF TGTGCCAGCAGTTACCAGTCGGGACAGGAGGGCTATGGCTACACCTTC TRBJ1-2 TRBD1 TRBV6-5 .
CASSWGVSSFYETQYF TGTGCCAGCAGCTGGGGAGTCAGCAGTTTTTATGAAACCCAGTACTTC TRBJ2-5 . TRBV5-4 once
CASSELLAVGNEQFF TGTGCCAGCAGTGAATTACTAGCGGTAGGCAATGAGCAGTTCTTC TRBJ2-1 TRBD2 TRBV2 .
CASSTLVSEQYF TGTGCCAGCAGCACACTAGTTTCCGAGCAGTACTTC TRBJ2-7 . TRBV7-2 .
CASSLVSFGGLSNYGYTF TGTGCCAGCAGCTTAGTTTCCTTCGGGGGTTTGTCCAACTATGGCTACACCTTC TRBJ1-2 . TRBV7-9 .
CASSYRGANTEAFF TGTGCCAGCAGTTACAGGGGTGCGAACACTGAAGCTTTCTTT TRBJ1-1 . TRBV6-5 once
CASSNPTRREGDGELFF TGTGCCAGCAGTAACCCCACACGGCGGGAGGGTGACGGGGAGCTGTTTTTT TRBJ2-2 TRBD2 TRBV2 .
CASSLNLAGGLETQYF TGTGCCAGCAGCTTAAATTTGGCGGGAGGGTTAGAGACCCAGTACTTC TRBJ2-5 TRBD2 TRBV7-8 once
CASSSLPISTDTQYF TGTGCCAGCAGCTCACTCCCGATTAGCACAGATACGCAGTATTTT TRBJ2-3 . TRBV11-3 once
CASRSPLYTDTQYF TGTGCCAGCAGATCTCCTCTATACACAGATACGCAGTATTTT TRBJ2-3 . TRBV28 .
CALKSGGSYEQYF TGTGCCTTGAAGAGTGGCGGTTCCTACGAGCAGTACTTC TRBJ2-7 . TRBV30 .
CASSASGDRGRQYF TGTGCCAGTAGCGCCTCAGGGGACAGGGGTCGGCAGTACTTC TRBJ2-7 TRBD1 TRBV19 .
CASSEIREGEKLFF TGTGCCAGCAGTGAAATCAGGGAAGGTGAAAAACTGTTTTTT TRBJ1-4 . TRBV2 .